The T cell receptor (beta chain) described here comes from a study of T-cell memory formation after mild COVID-19 (dated by TCRdb to the early 2020s). Study-wide context: TCR sequence clusters from the two donors were largely donor specific. Two young, previously healthy adult volunteers, one female and one male, were included in the cohort. Longitudinal TCRalpha and TCRbeta repertoire sequencing tracked T-cell clones expanding and contracting after mild COVID-19 in two donors.

The sequencer was an Illumina NovaSeq 6000. TCRalpha and TCRbeta cDNA libraries were constructed by 5'RACE with constant-segment primers, with sample barcodes and unique molecular identifiers being introduced. Trizol reagent was used to extract RNA from every sample. Libraries were amplified in two PCR steps, with a second sample barcode and Illumina TruSeq adapters added in the second step. The libraries were sequenced on an Illumina NovaSeq using 2 x 150 bp paired-end reads. As for how the authors treated the data: The reads were demultiplexed and collapsed into UMI-guided consensus sequences using migec v1.2.7. With mixcr v2.1.11, UMI consensuses were aligned to TRA and TRB V and J templates and assembled into clonotypes. A clonotype was counted as expanded or contracted only if both edgeR and NoisET called the change significant, with noise models trained on biological replicates. For edgeR calls, the thresholds were a false discovery rate-adjusted p below 0.01 and a log2 fold-change of 1. PCA with hierarchical clustering of max-normalized trajectories of the 1000 most abundant clonotypes was used as exploratory dynamics analysis. Separately sequenced CD4+ and CD8+ repertoires were used to assign the CD4 or CD8 phenotype of responding clones. Clones were called with MiXCR by TCRdb after fastp trimmed the public reads at Q25, and only in-frame beta chains were retained. Each entry is one CDR3 protein sequence, shown with its most common DNA and genes. The V and J calls were determined by TCRdb, not by the authors. Recorded for this sample are approximately 150,000 distinct CDR3 sequences; under 7% of them occurred a single time. Jointly, the top ten make up 2% to 2.5% of the sample.

Findings and caveats that apply to the study as a whole: Contracting CD4+ clones turned up mainly in the CM and EM memory subsets, whereas EMRA was where CD8+ clones were enriched. Clones contracting from day 15 to 85 had balanced CD4/CD8 phenotypes, while a second wave expanding from day 15 to 37 was biased towards CD4+. Some responding clones were detected in pre-infection memory, which suggested that pre-existing cross-reactive memory T cells had joined the SARS-CoV-2 response. SARS-CoV-2 specificity was not confirmed for the second-wave clones peaking on day 37. The study included only a couple of mild cases, and larger cohorts that include severe cases with pre-infection samples were judged to be necessary.

This clonotype was seen many times. Its binding antigen is unknown. Within one base of it there is no much larger clone, and no base qualities were kept. CDR1 and CDR2 (MNHEY, SVGEGT) derive from the germline V gene. Reading from cysteine to phenylalanine, the CDR3 counts 14 amino acids. Only CDR3 DNA is held: 42 bases, read in frame from base 1. V loses 4 bases, J loses 2 bases, and the germline ends lie 10 bases apart. Ficoll-Paque density gradient centrifugation was used to isolate PBMCs. This sequence originates from an adult woman who had mild COVID-19 (a few samples of this study predate the infection). The sample titles of this study are shuffled in the database, so cell type and time point are left out; the donor was told from shared clones. The sequence is built from TRBV6-2 or TRBV6-3 and TRBJ2-3, with the D gene not clear enough to name. The specimen sequenced was PBMCs or a T cell subset sorted from them (not recorded which). In nucleotide form, the sequence is TGTGCCAGCAGTTCGCAAACCTCCACAGATACGCAGTATTTT. It translates to CASSSQTSTDTQYF.